This T cell receptor beta chain originates from a study of spatial heterogeneity in lung cancer. The overall study: At a median of about 26 months after resection, follow-up PBMC samples were sequenced when available. Consistently, beta-chain sequences turned up in larger numbers than alpha-chain sequences did. General study findings and limits: Resection saw ubiquitous expanded tumor TCRs appear in blood more than follow-up did.

There are many counts of this clonotype. No antigen is known for it. Time point denoted: blood at routine non-recurrence follow-up after resection. Tumor, nontumor lung or frozen PBMC supplied whole RNA, sequenced without sorting. Trimming took 1 base from V and 7 from J, leaving 13 bases between them. The CDR3 totals 14 residues. Germline lookup yields CDR1 MGHDK and CDR2 SYGVNS. Every TCR cDNA molecule carried a tag that served as a unique molecular identifier. MiXCR, applied by TCRdb to the 5' RACE reads, yields one record per CDR3 protein. In the table there are around 110,000 distinct CDR3 sequences, less than 15% of which are singletons.

The chain uses TRBV25-1 and TRBJ1-2; tentative D call: TRBD1 (5 bases). This material consisted of PBMCs, taken at follow-up. The clonotype comes from a male donor with early-stage non-small cell lung cancer. The CDR3 here is CASSESGRVSGYTF. CDR3 bases: TGTGCCAGCAGTGAATCGGGCAGGGTGAGTGGCTACACCTTC.